Given below is one TCR beta chain in context. Donors, healthy HIV-negative adults, lacked recent acute infections or vaccinations. This entry comes from a study of shared clonotypes between healthy human individuals. As for the study in general: In total, the donors were a couple of women and a few men aged 18 to 49.

This CDR3 is 14 amino acids long. The V end was cut by 4 bases, the J end by 5 bases, with 15 bases between. The germline V gene has CDR1 SGHNT and CDR2 YYREEE (reference sequence). Deep was the level used in running the assay. In the original analysis: With immunoSEQ giving junction-only sequences and no quality scores, filtering differed. Profiling relied on immunoSEQ multiplex PCR, and the TCRdb table lists in-frame clones only, not all of them. The DNA was the basis for D and trimming; V, J and clone size are from that table. This sample yields about 450,000 clones, of which 79% are seen a single time; approximately 12% belongs to the top ten.

Sequencing was carried out using PBMCs. This chain uses TRBV5-4 with TRBJ2-5; TRBD2 is a possible D gene (5 bases). The receptor comes from a woman aged 40 to 55 in good health. Some clones in this sample may be carry-over from other donors' samples. The CDR3 DNA follows: TGTGCCAGCAGCATAGTTGGGAGCGTCGAGACCCAGTACTTC. It codes for CASSIVGSVETQYF.